The TCR beta chain described here comes from a study of shared clonotypes between healthy human individuals. CDR1 is MDHEN and CDR2 is SYDVKM in the germline V gene. This CDR3 is built from 15 residues. The germline V and J ends were trimmed by 3 bases and 0 bases, with 9 bases remaining between them. Clones were sequenced by immunoSEQ multiplex PCR, and TCRdb holds only the in-frame ones, with some missing. The sample lists 2,500,000 or so clones, around 90% occurring once. Sequences were obtained from naive CD4+ T cells from PBMCs. Sample subset: CD45RA+ positively selected. The rearrangement links TRBV28 to TRBJ1-3; D uncertain. This TCR was sampled from a man aged 18 to 35 in good health. Some clones in this sample may be carry-over from other donors' samples. This CDR3 is CASSFGGGSGNTIYF. CDR3 DNA: TGTGCCAGCAGTTTTGGCGGAGGCTCTGGAAACACCATATATTTT.